The clone carrying this T cell receptor (beta chain) occurred many times. The data originate from a study of human T cells and chemical hapten exposure. Time point here: patch test 3, about 24 weeks after DPC sensitization. The treatment denotes: therapeutic diphenylcyclopropenone sensitization with weekly scalp DPC. Using its own MiXCR run on the RACE reads, TCRdb lists one record per CDR3 protein. The sample has about 82,000 distinct CDR3 sequences, approximately 11% seen once. There are 14 residues in the CDR3. CDR1 SGDLS and CDR2 YYNGEE come from the germline V gene. Trimming removed 6 bases from V and 8 bases from J, with 17 bases in between.

This specimen consisted of whole blood, obtained in connection with sensitization to the hapten diphenylcyclopropenone (DPC). The rearrangement joins TRBV9 to TRBJ1-4, with D uncertain. The clonotype comes from a woman aged 50 to 60 with alopecia areata. Some clones in this sample may be carry-over from other donors' samples. This CDR3 reads CASTRTTAGEKLFF. CDR3 bases: TGTGCCAGCACCCGAACTACGGCTGGCGAAAAACTGTTTTTT.